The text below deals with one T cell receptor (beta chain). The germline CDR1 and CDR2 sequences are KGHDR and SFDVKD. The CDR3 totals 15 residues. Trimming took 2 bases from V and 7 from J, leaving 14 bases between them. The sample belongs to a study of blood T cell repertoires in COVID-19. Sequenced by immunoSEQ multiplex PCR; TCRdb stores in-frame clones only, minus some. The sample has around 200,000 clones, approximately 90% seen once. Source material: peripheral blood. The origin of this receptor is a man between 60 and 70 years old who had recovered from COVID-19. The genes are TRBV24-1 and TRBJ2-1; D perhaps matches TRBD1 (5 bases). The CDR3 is CATSDSMAPGNEQFF. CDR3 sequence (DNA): TGTGCCACCAGTGATTCTATGGCACCAGGGAATGAGCAGTTCTTC.